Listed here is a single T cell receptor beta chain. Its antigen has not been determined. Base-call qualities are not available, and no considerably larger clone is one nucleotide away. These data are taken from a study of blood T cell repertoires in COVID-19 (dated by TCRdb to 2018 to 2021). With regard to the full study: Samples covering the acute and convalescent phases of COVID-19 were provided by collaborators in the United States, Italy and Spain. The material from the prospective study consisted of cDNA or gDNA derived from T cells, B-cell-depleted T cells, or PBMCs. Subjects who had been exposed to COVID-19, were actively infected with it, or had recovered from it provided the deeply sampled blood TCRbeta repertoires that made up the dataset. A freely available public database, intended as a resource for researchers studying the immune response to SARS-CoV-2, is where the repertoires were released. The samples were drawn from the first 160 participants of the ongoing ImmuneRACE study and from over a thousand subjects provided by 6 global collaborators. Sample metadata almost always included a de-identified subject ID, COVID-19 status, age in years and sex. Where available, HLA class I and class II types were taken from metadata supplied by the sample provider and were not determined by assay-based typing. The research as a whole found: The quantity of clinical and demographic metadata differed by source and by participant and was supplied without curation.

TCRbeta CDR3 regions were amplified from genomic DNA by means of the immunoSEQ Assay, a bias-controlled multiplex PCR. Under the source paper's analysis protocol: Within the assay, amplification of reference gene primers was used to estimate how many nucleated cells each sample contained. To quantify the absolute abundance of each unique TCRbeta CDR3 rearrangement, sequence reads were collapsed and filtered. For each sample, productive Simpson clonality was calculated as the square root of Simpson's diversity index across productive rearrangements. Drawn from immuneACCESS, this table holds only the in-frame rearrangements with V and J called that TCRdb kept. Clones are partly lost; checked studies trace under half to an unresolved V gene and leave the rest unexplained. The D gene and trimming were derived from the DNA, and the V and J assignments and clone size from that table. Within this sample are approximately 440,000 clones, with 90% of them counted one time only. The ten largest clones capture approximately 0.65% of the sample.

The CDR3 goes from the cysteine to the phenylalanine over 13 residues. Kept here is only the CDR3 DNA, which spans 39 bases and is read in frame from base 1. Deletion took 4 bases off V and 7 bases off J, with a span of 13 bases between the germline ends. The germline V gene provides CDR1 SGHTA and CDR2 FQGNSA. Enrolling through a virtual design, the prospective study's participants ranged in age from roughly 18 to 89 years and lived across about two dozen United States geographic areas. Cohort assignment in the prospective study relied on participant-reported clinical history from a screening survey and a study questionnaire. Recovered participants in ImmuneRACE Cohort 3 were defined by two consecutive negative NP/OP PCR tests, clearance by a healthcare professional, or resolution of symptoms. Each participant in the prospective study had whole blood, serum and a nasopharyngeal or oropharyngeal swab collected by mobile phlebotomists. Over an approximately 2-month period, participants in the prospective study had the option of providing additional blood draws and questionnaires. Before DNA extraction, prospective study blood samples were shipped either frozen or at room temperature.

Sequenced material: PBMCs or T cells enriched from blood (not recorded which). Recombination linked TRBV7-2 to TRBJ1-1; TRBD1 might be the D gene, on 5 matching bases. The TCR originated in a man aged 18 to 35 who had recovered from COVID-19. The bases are TGTGCCAGCAGCTCTACAGCGGGGGGTGAAGCTTTCTTT. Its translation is CASSSTAGGEAFF. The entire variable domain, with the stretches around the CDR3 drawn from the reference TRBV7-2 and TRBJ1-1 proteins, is GAGVSQSPSNKVTEKGKDVELRCDPISGHTALYWYRQSLGQGLEFLIYFQGNSAPDKSGLPSDRFSAERTGGSVSTLTIQRTQQEDSAVYLCASSSTAGGEAFFGQGTRLTVV.